This entry describes one T cell receptor (beta chain). Its antigen remains unidentified. This specimen belongs to a study of cytomegalovirus exposure and HLA in healthy donors. The PCR was carried out with 60 Vbeta primers and 13 Jbeta primers. Repertoires were generated with immunoSEQ multiplex PCR, while TCRdb's copy carries only in-frame clones and drops some. The repertoire holds about 200,000 clones, 65% to 85% seen once, with roughly 3% in the top ten. Study results and limitations: Earlier analysis found most TCR beta V segments productive about 87% or about 30% of the time. Researchers had no immune exposure information except CMV serostatus available. Some TCR beta chains (over 150 of them) were listed as cytomegalovirus-associated. The authors assumed roughly uniform sequencing depth across donors for presence/absence analyses.

Losses at the gene ends were 3 bases for V and 4 bases for J; bases not matched to a gene: 8. CDR1 and CDR2 from the germline V gene are MNHEY and SMNVEV (reference sequence). This CDR3 comprises 15 residues. The receptor was isolated from a woman aged 25 to 39 in good health and CMV-seronegative. Sample: PBMCs. This chain links TRBV27 with TRBJ2-7; the match to TRBD2 covers 8 bases. The CDR3 protein is CASSFDLAGGYEQYF. The CDR3 DNA reads as TGTGCCAGCAGTTTTGATCTAGCGGGCGGGTACGAGCAGTACTTC.